The clone carrying this TCR beta chain was observed once. As yet, its antigen is unknown. Once extracted for a subset, genomic DNA was divided evenly among several immunoSEQ plates. Generated by immunoSEQ multiplex PCR, the TCRdb table keeps only in-frame clones and is missing some. The sample has some 1.5 million clones, approximately 98% seen once. Recent acute infections and vaccinations were absent in the healthy HIV-negative adult donors. CD4+ cells were split into CD45RA+ naive and CD45RA-negative memory subsets. The data derive from a study of shared clonotypes between healthy human individuals. Broader study findings: Among donors, clonotype sharing was expected to be affected by sequencing depth.

The CDR3 runs to 14 residues. Deletions cut 1 base from V and 9 bases from J, with 13 bases between. Germline CDR1 SEHNR, CDR2 FQNEAQ (reference sequence). This sequence was found in a man in his thirties or forties in good health. What was sequenced was naive CD4+ T cells sorted from blood. The subset is: CD45RA+ positively selected. The chain couples TRBV7-9 to TRBJ1-5, with D perhaps matching TRBD1 (6 bases). CDR3 loop: CASSLGTVSRPQHF. As DNA, the CDR3 is TGTGCCAGCAGCTTAGGGACAGTATCGCGGCCCCAGCATTTT. The full variable domain, rest sourced from reference TRBV7-9 and TRBJ1-5, is DTGVSQNPRHKITKRGQNVTFRCDPISEHNRLYWYRQTLGQGPEFLTYFQNEAQLEKSRLLSDRFSAERPKGSFSTLEIQRTEQGDSAMYLCASSLGTVSRPQHFGDGTRLSIL.